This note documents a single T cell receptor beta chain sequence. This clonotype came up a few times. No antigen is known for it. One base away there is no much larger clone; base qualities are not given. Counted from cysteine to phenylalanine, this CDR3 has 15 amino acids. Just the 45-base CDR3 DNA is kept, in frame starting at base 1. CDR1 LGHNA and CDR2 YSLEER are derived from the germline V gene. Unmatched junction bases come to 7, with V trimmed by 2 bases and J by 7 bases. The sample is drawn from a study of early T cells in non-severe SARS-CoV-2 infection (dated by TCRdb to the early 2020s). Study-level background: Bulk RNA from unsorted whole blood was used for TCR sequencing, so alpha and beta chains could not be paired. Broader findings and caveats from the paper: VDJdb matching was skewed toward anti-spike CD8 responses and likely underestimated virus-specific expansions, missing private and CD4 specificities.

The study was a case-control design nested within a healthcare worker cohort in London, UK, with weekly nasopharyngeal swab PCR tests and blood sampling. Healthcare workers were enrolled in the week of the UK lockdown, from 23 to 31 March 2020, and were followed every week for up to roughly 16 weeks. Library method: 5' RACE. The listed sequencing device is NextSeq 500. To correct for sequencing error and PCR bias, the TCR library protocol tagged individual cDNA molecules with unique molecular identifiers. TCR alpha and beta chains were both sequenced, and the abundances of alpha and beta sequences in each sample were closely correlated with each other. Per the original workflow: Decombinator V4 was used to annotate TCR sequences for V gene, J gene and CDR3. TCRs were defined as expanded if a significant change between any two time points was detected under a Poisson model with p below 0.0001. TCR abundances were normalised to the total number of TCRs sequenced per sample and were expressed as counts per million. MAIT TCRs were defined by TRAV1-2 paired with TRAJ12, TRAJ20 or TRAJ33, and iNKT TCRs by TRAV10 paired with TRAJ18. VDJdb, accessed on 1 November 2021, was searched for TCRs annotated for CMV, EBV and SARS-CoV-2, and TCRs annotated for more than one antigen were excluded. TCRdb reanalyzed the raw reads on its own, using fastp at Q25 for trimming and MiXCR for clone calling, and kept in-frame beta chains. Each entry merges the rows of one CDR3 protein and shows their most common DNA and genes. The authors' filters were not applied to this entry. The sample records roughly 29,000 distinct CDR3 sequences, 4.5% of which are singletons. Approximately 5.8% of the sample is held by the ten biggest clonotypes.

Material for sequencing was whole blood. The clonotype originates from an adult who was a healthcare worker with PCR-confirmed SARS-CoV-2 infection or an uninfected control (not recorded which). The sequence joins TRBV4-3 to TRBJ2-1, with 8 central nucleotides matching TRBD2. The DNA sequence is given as TGCGCCAGCAGCCAACTAGCGGGCCCTTGGAATGAGCAGTTCTTC. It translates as CASSQLAGPWNEQFF.